The clone carrying this TCR beta chain was seen once. The data belong to a study of blood T cell repertoires in COVID-19. Across the study: Sources were T cells, B-cell-depleted T cells, or PBMCs; the material itself was cDNA or gDNA.

The authors' processing: From reference gene primer amplification, estimates of nucleated cell counts were derived. Measured with immunoSEQ multiplex PCR; TCRdb has only the in-frame clones, and not every one. V and J calls and clone size are those listed in that table; D and trimming were worked out from the DNA. Among around 300,000 clones listed, 65% to 90% were seen once. The CDR3 is 15 amino acids. V gave up 4 bases and J gave up 5 bases; unmatched junction bases: 7. Per the germline V gene, CDR1 is SGHVS and CDR2 is FNYEAQ. The receptor was isolated from a human donor in a cohort sampled during active COVID-19. The sequenced sample was peripheral blood. This chain connects TRBV7-6 to TRBJ1-1, with 10 bases fitting TRBD1. The DNA of the CDR3 is TGTGCCAGCAGCTCCGAGGGACAGGGGAGAACTGAAGCTTTCTTT. It codes for CASSSEGQGRTEAFF.